This is a list of T cell receptor beta chains from one sample in a study of OX40 agonist ivuxolimab in advanced cancers. Clones were sequenced by immunoSEQ multiplex PCR, and TCRdb holds only the in-frame ones, with some missing. The sample holds around 72,000 clones, roughly 89% seen once. Sample: CD4+ or CD8+ T cells sorted from blood, taken in a trial of the OX40 agonist ivuxolimab. Receptors originate from an adult with an advanced solid tumor such as melanoma, head and neck, liver or kidney cancer. Both conserved end residues are part of each CDR3. A D gene is named only where the DNA matches it firmly. Clone sizes are given selectively: once, few, many, or a class where the clone is expanded.

clone size: NA
V gene: TRBV6-6
D gene: NA
J gene: TRBJ1-4
CDR3 protein: CASSTQEGPNEKLFF
CDR3 DNA: TGTGCCAGCAGCACGCAGGAGGGCCCTAATGAAAAACTGTTTTTT

clone size: NA
V gene: TRBV10-3
D gene: NA
J gene: TRBJ1-4
CDR3 protein: CAIRGTTNEKLFF
CDR3 DNA: TGTGCCATCAGGGGGACTACTAATGAAAAACTGTTTTTT

clone size: NA
V gene: TRBV5-6
D gene: NA
J gene: TRBJ2-7
CDR3 protein: CASSLLRYEQYF
CDR3 DNA: TGTGCCAGCAGCTTGTTGCGTTACGAGCAGTACTTC

clone size: NA
V gene: TRBV5-8
D gene: NA
J gene: TRBJ1-1
CDR3 protein: CASSLAEGVNTEAFF
CDR3 DNA: TGTGCCAGCAGCTTGGCCGAAGGGGTGAACACTGAAGCTTTCTTT

clone size: NA
V gene: TRBV7-3
D gene: NA
J gene: TRBJ1-1
CDR3 protein: CASSLTGENTEAFF
CDR3 DNA: TGTGCCAGCAGCTTAACAGGGGAGAACACTGAAGCTTTCTTT

clone size: NA
V gene: TRBV7-9
D gene: NA
J gene: TRBJ2-2
CDR3 protein: CASSAGGRGTGELFF
CDR3 DNA: TGTGCCAGCAGTGCCGGAGGGAGAGGAACCGGGGAGCTGTTTTTT

clone size: NA
V gene: TRBV18
D gene: NA
J gene: TRBJ1-2
CDR3 protein: CASFRTDNYGYTF
CDR3 DNA: TGTGCCAGCTTCCGGACAGACAACTATGGCTACACCTTC

clone size: NA
V gene: TRBV11-2
D gene: NA
J gene: TRBJ2-2
CDR3 protein: CASSFNLNTGELFF
CDR3 DNA: TGTGCCAGCAGCTTTAACTTGAACACCGGGGAGCTGTTTTTT

clone size: once
V gene: TRBV6-6
D gene: NA
J gene: TRBJ1-4
CDR3 protein: CASKVLAEKLFF
CDR3 DNA: TGTGCCAGCAAGGTATTAGCTGAAAAACTGTTTTTT

clone size: NA
V gene: TRBV2
D gene: NA
J gene: TRBJ2-5
CDR3 protein: CASSPDLEETQYF
CDR3 DNA: TGTGCCAGCAGTCCGGACCTGGAGGAGACCCAGTACTTC

clone size: NA
V gene: TRBV5-1
D gene: TRBD2
J gene: TRBJ2-7
CDR3 protein: CASSSMGLANYEQYF
CDR3 DNA: TGCGCCAGCAGCTCCATGGGACTAGCGAACTACGAGCAGTACTTC

clone size: NA
V gene: TRBV5-1
D gene: NA
J gene: TRBJ2-3
CDR3 protein: CASSLALGLYTQYF
CDR3 DNA: TGCGCCAGCAGCTTGGCCCTGGGTCTGTATACGCAGTATTTT

clone size: NA
V gene: TRBV9
D gene: NA
J gene: TRBJ2-7
CDR3 protein: CASTRGTATYEQYF
CDR3 DNA: TGTGCCAGCACCCGAGGGACGGCAACCTACGAGCAGTACTTC

clone size: NA
V gene: TRBV18
D gene: TRBD1
J gene: TRBJ1-2
CDR3 protein: CASSPGQNRDGYTF
CDR3 DNA: TGTGCCAGCTCACCGGGACAGAACCGTGATGGCTACACCTTC

clone size: NA
V gene: TRBV6-1
D gene: NA
J gene: TRBJ1-2
CDR3 protein: CASSEVYRVPEYGYTF
CDR3 DNA: TGTGCCAGCAGTGAAGTTTACAGGGTGCCCGAATATGGCTACACCTTC

clone size: NA
V gene: TRBV7-7
D gene: TRBD2
J gene: TRBJ2-2
CDR3 protein: CASSPGLAGGPRDTGELFF
CDR3 DNA: TGTGCTAGCAGCCCGGGACTAGCGGGAGGGCCCAGGGACACCGGGGAGCTGTTTTTT

clone size: NA
V gene: TRBV7-9
D gene: NA
J gene: TRBJ2-2
CDR3 protein: CASEPVSGNQGTGELFF
CDR3 DNA: TGTGCCAGCGAACCCGTTAGCGGAAATCAAGGCACCGGGGAGCTGTTTTTT

clone size: NA
V gene: TRBV6-7
D gene: TRBD2
J gene: TRBJ2-1
CDR3 protein: CASIETSDGSSYNEQFF
CDR3 DNA: TGTGCCAGCATCGAGACTAGCGACGGAAGCTCCTACAATGAGCAGTTCTTC

clone size: NA
V gene: TRBV5-1
D gene: NA
J gene: TRBJ2-1
CDR3 protein: CASSLGQAGNEQFF
CDR3 DNA: TGCGCCAGCAGCTTGGGACAGGCGGGTAATGAGCAGTTCTTC

clone size: NA
V gene: TRBV5-5
D gene: NA
J gene: TRBJ2-5
CDR3 protein: CASSGTGTLGETQYF
CDR3 DNA: TGTGCCAGCAGCGGAACCGGGACCCTGGGGGAGACCCAGTACTTC

clone size: NA
V gene: TRBV28
D gene: TRBD1
J gene: TRBJ2-7
CDR3 protein: CASSSGGSNYEQYF
CDR3 DNA: TGTGCCAGCAGTTCAGGGGGTTCCAACTACGAGCAGTACTTC

clone size: NA
V gene: TRBV4-2
D gene: NA
J gene: TRBJ2-1
CDR3 protein: CAREEDYFNNEQFF
CDR3 DNA: TGTGCCAGGGAGGAGGACTACTTTAACAATGAGCAGTTCTTC

clone size: NA
V gene: TRBV6-6
D gene: TRBD1
J gene: TRBJ1-6
CDR3 protein: CASSDADRGSSPLHF
CDR3 DNA: TGTGCCAGCAGTGACGCGGACAGGGGCAGTTCACCCCTCCACTTT

clone size: NA
V gene: TRBV27
D gene: NA
J gene: TRBJ2-1
CDR3 protein: CASSLSPYNERFF
CDR3 DNA: TGTGCCAGCAGTTTATCTCCCTACAATGAGCGGTTCTTC

clone size: NA
V gene: TRBV7-9
D gene: NA
J gene: TRBJ2-3
CDR3 protein: CASSLVAGGRVDTQYF
CDR3 DNA: TGTGCCAGCAGCTTAGTGGCAGGGGGGCGAGTAGATACGCAGTATTTT

clone size: NA
V gene: TRBV6-5
D gene: TRBD1
J gene: TRBJ2-7
CDR3 protein: CASTRQGINEQYF
CDR3 DNA: TGTGCCAGCACCAGACAGGGGATCAACGAGCAGTACTTC

clone size: NA
V gene: TRBV2
D gene: NA
J gene: TRBJ2-2
CDR3 protein: CASRRGALIAGELFF
CDR3 DNA: TGTGCCAGCAGACGGGGGGCTCTAATAGCCGGGGAGCTGTTTTTT

clone size: NA
V gene: TRBV21-1
D gene: NA
J gene: TRBJ2-2
CDR3 protein: CASSPARDYTGELFF
CDR3 DNA: TGTGCCAGCAGCCCGGCCCGGGACTACACCGGGGAGCTGTTTTTT

clone size: once
V gene: TRBV5-1
D gene: NA
J gene: TRBJ2-2
CDR3 protein: CASSLGLAPNTGELFF
CDR3 DNA: TGCGCCAGCAGCTTGGGTCTAGCCCCGAACACCGGGGAGCTGTTTTTT

clone size: NA
V gene: TRBV6-5
D gene: TRBD1
J gene: TRBJ1-1
CDR3 protein: CASSGTGENTEAFF
CDR3 DNA: TGTGCCAGCAGCGGTACAGGGGAGAACACTGAAGCTTTCTTT

clone size: NA
V gene: TRBV29-1
D gene: NA
J gene: TRBJ2-1
CDR3 protein: CSVDRGRAAEQFF
CDR3 DNA: TGCAGCGTTGATAGGGGACGGGCTGCTGAGCAGTTCTTC

clone size: NA
V gene: TRBV5-5
D gene: TRBD1
J gene: TRBJ1-4
CDR3 protein: CASSPGQGSEKLFF
CDR3 DNA: TGTGCCAGCAGCCCGGGACAGGGGAGTGAAAAACTGTTTTTT

clone size: few
V gene: TRBV7-6
D gene: NA
J gene: TRBJ1-6
CDR3 protein: CASSLEGSPNSPLHF
CDR3 DNA: TGTGCCAGCAGCTTGGAAGGGTCCCCTAATTCACCCCTCCACTTT

clone size: NA
V gene: TRBV6-7
D gene: NA
J gene: TRBJ1-5
CDR3 protein: CASQKTPSNQPQHF
CDR3 DNA: TGTGCCAGCCAAAAAACCCCCAGCAATCAGCCCCAGCATTTT

clone size: NA
V gene: TRBV27
D gene: TRBD1
J gene: TRBJ1-2
CDR3 protein: CASSRTGGLYSGGYTF
CDR3 DNA: TGTGCCAGCAGTCGGACAGGGGGCCTCTATTCGGGGGGCTACACCTTC

clone size: NA
V gene: TRBV6-5
D gene: NA
J gene: TRBJ1-2
CDR3 protein: CASSYISGSGYTF
CDR3 DNA: TGTGCCAGCAGTTACATTTCAGGGTCGGGCTACACCTTC

clone size: NA
V gene: TRBV10-1
D gene: NA
J gene: TRBJ1-1
CDR3 protein: CASSEAGRAFF
CDR3 DNA: TGCGCCAGCAGTGAGGCAGGGCGGGCTTTCTTT

clone size: NA
V gene: TRBV2
D gene: NA
J gene: TRBJ2-4
CDR3 protein: CASSEEEAKNIQYF
CDR3 DNA: TGTGCCAGCAGTGAGGAGGAGGCCAAAAACATTCAGTACTTC

clone size: NA
V gene: TRBV9
D gene: NA
J gene: TRBJ2-5
CDR3 protein: CASSVTVAQETQYF
CDR3 DNA: TGTGCCAGCAGCGTAACGGTTGCCCAAGAGACCCAGTACTTC

clone size: NA
V gene: TRBV18
D gene: TRBD1
J gene: TRBJ1-2
CDR3 protein: CASSPLPTGAIRGYTF
CDR3 DNA: TGTGCCAGCTCACCACTCCCGACAGGGGCCATTCGGGGCTACACCTTC

clone size: few
V gene: TRBV19
D gene: TRBD1
J gene: TRBJ2-3
CDR3 protein: CASSRDRGTDTQYF
CDR3 DNA: TGTGCCAGTAGTAGGGACAGGGGAACAGATACGCAGTATTTT

clone size: NA
V gene: TRBV11-2
D gene: TRBD1
J gene: TRBJ2-1
CDR3 protein: CASSLWDREFNEQFF
CDR3 DNA: TGTGCCAGCAGCTTATGGGACAGGGAGTTCAATGAGCAGTTCTTC

clone size: NA
V gene: TRBV2
D gene: NA
J gene: TRBJ2-7
CDR3 protein: CASTLQGYEQYF
CDR3 DNA: TGTGCCAGCACATTACAGGGCTACGAGCAGTACTTC

clone size: NA
V gene: TRBV10-2
D gene: TRBD1
J gene: TRBJ2-5
CDR3 protein: CASSELARQGAFLRAETQYF
CDR3 DNA: TGCGCCAGCAGTGAGTTGGCCAGACAGGGGGCGTTTTTAAGAGCGGAGACCCAGTACTTC

clone size: NA
V gene: TRBV7-8
D gene: NA
J gene: TRBJ1-1
CDR3 protein: CASSRIQNPFMNTEAFF
CDR3 DNA: TGTGCCAGCAGCCGGATCCAGAACCCGTTTATGAACACTGAAGCTTTCTTT

clone size: NA
V gene: TRBV29-1
D gene: TRBD1
J gene: TRBJ2-7
CDR3 protein: CSVSGTEYEQYF
CDR3 DNA: TGCAGCGTTTCCGGGACAGAATACGAGCAGTACTTC

clone size: NA
V gene: TRBV6-1
D gene: NA
J gene: TRBJ2-1
CDR3 protein: CASSGQLYNEQFF
CDR3 DNA: TGTGCCAGCAGCGGACAGCTATACAATGAGCAGTTCTTC

clone size: NA
V gene: TRBV5-4
D gene: TRBD2
J gene: TRBJ2-5
CDR3 protein: CASSRTAGGEGETQYF
CDR3 DNA: TGTGCCAGCAGCCGGACAGCGGGAGGAGAAGGAGAGACCCAGTACTTC

clone size: NA
V gene: TRBV19
D gene: NA
J gene: TRBJ1-5
CDR3 protein: CASSILGGRGAFQPQHF
CDR3 DNA: TGTGCCAGTAGTATCTTAGGAGGTCGGGGGGCGTTTCAGCCCCAGCATTTT

clone size: NA
V gene: TRBV4-1
D gene: TRBD2
J gene: TRBJ2-3
CDR3 protein: CASSQEQRDSTDTQYF
CDR3 DNA: TGCGCCAGCAGCCAAGAACAGCGGGACAGCACAGATACGCAGTATTTT

clone size: once
V gene: TRBV28
D gene: NA
J gene: TRBJ2-7
CDR3 protein: CASSLWVDTPYEQYF
CDR3 DNA: TGTGCCAGCAGTTTATGGGTGGACACGCCCTACGAGCAGTACTTC